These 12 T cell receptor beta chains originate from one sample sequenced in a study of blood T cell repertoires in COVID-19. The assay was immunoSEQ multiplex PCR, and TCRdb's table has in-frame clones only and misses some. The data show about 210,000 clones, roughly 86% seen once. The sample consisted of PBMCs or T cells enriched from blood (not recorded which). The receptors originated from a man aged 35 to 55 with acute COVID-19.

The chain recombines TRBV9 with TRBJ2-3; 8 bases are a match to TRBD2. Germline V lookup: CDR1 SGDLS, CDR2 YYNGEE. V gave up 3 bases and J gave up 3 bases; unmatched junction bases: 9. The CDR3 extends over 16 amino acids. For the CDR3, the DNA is TGTGCCAGCAGCGCTGGAGCGGGAGATGGGACAGATACGCAGTATTTT. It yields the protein CASSAGAGDGTDTQYF.

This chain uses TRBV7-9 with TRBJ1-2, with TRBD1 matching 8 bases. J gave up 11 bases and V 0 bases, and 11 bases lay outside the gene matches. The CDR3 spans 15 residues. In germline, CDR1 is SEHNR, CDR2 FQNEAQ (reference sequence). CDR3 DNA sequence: TGTGCCAGCAGCTTAGCTCCGGGTTTTGACAGGGGATACACCTTC. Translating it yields CASSLAPGFDRGYTF.

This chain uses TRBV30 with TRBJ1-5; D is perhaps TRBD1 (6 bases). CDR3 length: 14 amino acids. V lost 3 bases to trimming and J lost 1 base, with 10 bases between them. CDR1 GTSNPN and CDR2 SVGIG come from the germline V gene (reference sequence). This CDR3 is CAWSFGQSNQPQHF. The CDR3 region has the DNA TGTGCCTGGAGCTTTGGACAGAGCAATCAGCCCCAGCATTTT.

CDR3 in amino acids: CASSIDQGDTIYF. The CDR3 bases are TGTGCCAGTAGTATCGACCAGGGCGACACCATATATTTT. The chain recombines TRBV19 with TRBJ1-3, with TRBD1 as a possible D gene (5 bases). The CDR3 length is 13 residues. V lost 3 bases to trimming and J lost 8 bases, with 11 bases between them. CDR1 and CDR2 from the germline V gene are LNHDA and SQIVND (reference sequence).

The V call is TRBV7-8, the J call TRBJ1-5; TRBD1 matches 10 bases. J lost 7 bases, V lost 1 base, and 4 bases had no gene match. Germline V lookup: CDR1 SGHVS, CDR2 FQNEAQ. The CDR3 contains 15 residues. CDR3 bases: TGTGCCAGCAGCTTAGAACGGGACAGGGGCCAGCCCCAGCATTTT. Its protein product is CASSLERDRGQPQHF.

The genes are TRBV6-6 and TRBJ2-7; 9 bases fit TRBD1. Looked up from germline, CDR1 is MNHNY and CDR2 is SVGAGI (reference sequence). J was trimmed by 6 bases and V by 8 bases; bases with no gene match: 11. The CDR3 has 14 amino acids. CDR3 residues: CASASGTGSVEQYF. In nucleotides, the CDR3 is TGTGCCAGCGCCTCCGGGACAGGGAGTGTCGAGCAGTACTTC.

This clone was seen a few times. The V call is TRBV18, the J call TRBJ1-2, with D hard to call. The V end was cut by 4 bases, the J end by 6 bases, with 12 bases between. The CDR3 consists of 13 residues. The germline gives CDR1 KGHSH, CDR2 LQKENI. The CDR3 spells CASSRSATDGYTF. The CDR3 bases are TGTGCCAGCTCACGGTCGGCGACTGATGGCTACACCTTC.

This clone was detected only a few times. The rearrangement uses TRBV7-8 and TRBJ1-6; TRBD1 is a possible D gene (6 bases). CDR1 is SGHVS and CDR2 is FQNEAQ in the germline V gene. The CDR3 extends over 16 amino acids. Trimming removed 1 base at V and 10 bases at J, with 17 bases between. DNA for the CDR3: TGTGCCAGCAGCTTAGACAGGGTTTCGTCCGGATCACCCCTCCACTTT. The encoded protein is CASSLDRVSSGSPLHF.

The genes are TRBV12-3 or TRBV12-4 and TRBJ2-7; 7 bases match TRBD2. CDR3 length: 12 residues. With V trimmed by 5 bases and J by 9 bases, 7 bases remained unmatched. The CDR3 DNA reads TGTGCCAGCAGTCCTCCAGCGGGACGGCAGTACTTC. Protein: CASSPPAGRQYF.

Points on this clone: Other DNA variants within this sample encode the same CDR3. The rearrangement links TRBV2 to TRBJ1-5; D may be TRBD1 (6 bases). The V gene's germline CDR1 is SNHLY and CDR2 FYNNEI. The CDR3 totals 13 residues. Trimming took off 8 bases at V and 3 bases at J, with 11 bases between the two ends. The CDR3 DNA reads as TGTGCCAGCCGAGGACAGTACAATCAGCCCCAGCATTTT. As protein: CASRGQYNQPQHF.

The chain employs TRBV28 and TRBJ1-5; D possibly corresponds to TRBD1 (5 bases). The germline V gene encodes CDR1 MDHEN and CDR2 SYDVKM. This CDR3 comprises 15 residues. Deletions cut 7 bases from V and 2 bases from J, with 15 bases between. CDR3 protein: CASTLGGPGNQPQHF. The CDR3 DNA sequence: TGTGCCAGCACCCTGGGGGGACCGGGCAATCAGCCCCAGCATTTT. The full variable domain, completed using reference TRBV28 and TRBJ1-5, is DVKVTQSSRYLVKRTGEKVFLECVQDMDHENMFWYRQDPGLGLRLIYFSYDVKMKEKGDIPEGYSVSREKKERFSLILESASTNQTSMYLCASTLGGPGNQPQHFGDGTRLSIL.

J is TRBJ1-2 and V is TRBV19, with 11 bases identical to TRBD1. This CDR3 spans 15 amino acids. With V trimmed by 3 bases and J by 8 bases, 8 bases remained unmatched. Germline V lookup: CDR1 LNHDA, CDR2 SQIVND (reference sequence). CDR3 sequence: CASSMGQGDFWGYTF. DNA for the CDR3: TGTGCCAGTAGTATGGGACAGGGGGATTTCTGGGGCTACACCTTC.